These 24 T cell receptor beta chains were all obtained from the same sample, sequenced in a study of cytomegalovirus exposure and HLA in healthy donors. PCR primers comprised 60 Vbeta and 13 Jbeta primers. TCRdb's table, derived via immunoSEQ multiplex PCR, lists solely in-frame clones and lacks some. The profile shows some 120,000 clones, roughly three quarters of them singletons. Sequencing was carried out using PBMCs. All receptors derive from a man aged 25 to 45 in good health and CMV-seropositive.

Only one count was recorded for this clone. This chain joins TRBV15 and TRBJ2-1; TRBD2 might be the D (5 bases). Germline V gene data show CDR1 as LNHNV and CDR2 as YYDKDF (reference sequence). This CDR3 is 13 amino acids long. V lost 5 bases, J lost 4 bases, and 9 bases lay in between. This CDR3 is CATSSRGYNEQFF. CDR3 coding DNA: TGTGCCACCAGCTCCCGAGGGTACAATGAGCAGTTCTTC.

The J gene is TRBJ2-1, the V gene TRBV28, with TRBD1 as a possible D gene (5 bases). The germline CDR1 and CDR2 sequences are MDHEN and SYDVKM. The CDR3 length is 13 residues. V was cut by 8 bases and J by 3 bases, with 11 bases left in between. The CDR3 sequence: CASLSTVYNEQFF. The CDR3 DNA reads as TGTGCCAGCTTATCGACAGTCTACAATGAGCAGTTCTTC.

The rearrangement links TRBV13 to TRBJ2-5, with 12 bases that match TRBD2. Germline CDR1 reads PRHDT; CDR2 reads FYEKMQ (reference sequence). This CDR3 is built from 16 residues. Trimming cost V 5 bases and J 5 bases; bases outside gene matches: 9. CDR3: CASSNRLAGDGETQYF. In nucleotides, the CDR3 is TGTGCCAGCAGCAACCGACTAGCGGGAGATGGCGAGACCCAGTACTTC.

This chain uses TRBV5-1 with TRBJ2-1, with D possibly TRBD2 on 6 matching bases. The CDR3 covers 14 residues. CDR1 and CDR2 from the germline V gene are SGHRS and YFSETQ. Trimming removed 4 bases from V and 6 bases from J, with 14 bases in between. The CDR3: CASSRDSPGNEQFF. In DNA form, the CDR3 reads TGCGCCAGCAGCCGGGACTCCCCGGGCAATGAGCAGTTCTTC.

The chain employs TRBV4-1 and TRBJ2-1; D may be TRBD2 (5 bases). Germline assignment: CDR1 MGHRA and CDR2 YSYEKL. The CDR3 extends over 17 amino acids. The germline V and J ends were trimmed by 4 bases and 0 bases, with 16 bases remaining between them. CDR3 DNA sequence: TGCGCCAGCAGCCCGCGGGCAGGCCTGAGCTCCTACAATGAGCAGTTCTTC. The encoded protein is CASSPRAGLSSYNEQFF.

The V gene is TRBV7-2, the J gene TRBJ2-2; no definite D call. V was trimmed by 2 bases and J by 1 base, leaving 8 bases between them. This CDR3 comprises 15 residues. The germline gives CDR1 SGHTA, CDR2 FQGNSA. CDR3 coding DNA: TGTGCCAGCAGCTTAAATCCGGGGAACACCGGGGAGCTGTTTTTT. It yields the protein CASSLNPGNTGELFF.

J is TRBJ2-7 and V is TRBV27; 7 bases fit TRBD2. Germline values: CDR1 MNHEY, CDR2 SMNVEV (reference sequence). V shed 5 bases and J 7 bases; nucleotides not matched to a gene: 11. This CDR3 is 14 amino acids long. CDR3 region: CASSPLGGEEEQYF. The CDR3 nucleotides read TGTGCCAGCAGTCCGCTGGGGGGGGAGGAGGAGCAGTACTTC.

This rearrangement joins TRBV6-1 to TRBJ1-5, with TRBD1 identical over 8 bases. The J segment lost 0 bases and the V segment lost 5 bases, leaving 3 bases of the junction unmatched. The germline CDR1 and CDR2 sequences are MNHNS and SASEGT. This CDR3 has 15 residues. The CDR3 DNA reads as TGTGCCAGCAGTAGACAGGGGAATAGCAATCAGCCCCAGCATTTT. Translated, it gives CASSRQGNSNQPQHF.

J is TRBJ2-7 and V is TRBV4-1, with D possibly TRBD2 on 5 matching bases. V shed 3 bases and J shed 0 bases, with 18 bases lying between them. Germline V gene sequence: CDR1 MGHRA, CDR2 YSYEKL. The CDR3 covers 17 residues. The CDR3 loop is CASSHLPSGDSSYEQYF. The DNA for the CDR3 is TGCGCCAGCAGCCACCTTCCCAGCGGAGATAGCTCCTACGAGCAGTACTTC.

The chain couples TRBV11-2 to TRBJ2-3, with TRBD2 matching 7 bases. With 1 base clipped from V and 6 bases from J, the junction kept 1 base outside the gene matches. Germline CDR1 SGHAT, CDR2 FQNNGV. The CDR3 has 13 residues. CDR3 region: CASSLVLADTQYF. Written as DNA, the CDR3 is TGTGCCAGCAGCTTAGTACTAGCGGATACGCAGTATTTT.

CDR3 nucleotides: TGTGCCAGCAGCTCCAAGCCCCCGGGACAGGGTAACTCTAACTATGGCTACACCTTC. It codes for CASSSKPPGQGNSNYGYTF. The chain uses TRBV7-9 and TRBJ1-2; TRBD1 matches 9 bases. Germline V gene data show CDR1 as SEHNR and CDR2 as FQNEAQ (reference sequence). V lost 4 bases to trimming and J lost 0 bases; unmatched junction nucleotides: 15. The CDR3 sequence is 19 residues long.

In this sample, this clone turned up a few times. V is TRBV28 and J is TRBJ2-5; TRBD2 aligns across 10 bases. Germline trimming cut 3 bases from V and 11 bases from J; bases unmatched to any gene: 9. This CDR3 is 14 amino acids long. CDR1 MDHEN and CDR2 SYDVKM come from the germline V gene. CDR3 sequence: CASSFLAGAGEQYF. In nucleotides, the CDR3 is TGTGCCAGCAGTTTCCTAGCGGGAGCGGGTGAGCAGTACTTC.

The chain joins TRBV7-7 to TRBJ1-2, with D possibly being TRBD1 (6 bases). The CDR3 spans 19 residues. The V end was cut by 2 bases, the J end by 1 base, with 23 bases between. Germline loops: CDR1 SSHAT, CDR2 FNYEAQ (reference sequence). The CDR3 loop reads CASSLFLWDILCDNYGYTF. The DNA of the CDR3 is TGTGCCAGCAGCTTATTCTTATGGGACATACTATGCGATAACTATGGCTACACCTTC.

J is TRBJ2-1 and V is TRBV27; 8 bases align to TRBD2. The CDR3 is 15 amino acids. The J segment lost 8 bases and the V segment lost 2 bases, leaving 8 bases of the junction unmatched. The germline V gene has CDR1 MNHEY and CDR2 SMNVEV (reference sequence). The CDR3 here is CASSLGSGRYDEQFF. The CDR3 DNA reads as TGTGCCAGCAGTTTAGGAAGCGGGAGATACGATGAGCAGTTCTTC.

The rearrangement uses TRBV6-5 and TRBJ1-1, with 8 nucleotides matching TRBD1. The CDR3 runs 14 residues. Trimming removed 4 bases from V and 1 base from J; junction bases left unmatched: 2. The germline V gene has CDR1 MNHEY and CDR2 SVGAGI. CDR3 coding DNA: TGTGCCAGCAGTTCCGACAGGGGGAACACTGAAGCTTTCTTT. Protein sequence: CASSSDRGNTEAFF.

V and J are TRBV4-3 and TRBJ1-2; TRBD1 aligns across 8 bases. In germline, CDR1 is LGHNA, CDR2 YSLEER. Trimming cost V 0 bases and J 4 bases; bases outside gene matches: 7. CDR3 length: 16 amino acids. The chain's CDR3 is CASSQDLTGAGYGYTF. The CDR3, as DNA: TGCGCCAGCAGCCAAGATCTGACAGGGGCTGGCTATGGCTACACCTTC.

This chain joins TRBV28 and TRBJ2-3; 9 bases line up with TRBD2. Germline V CDR1 and CDR2: MDHEN, SYDVKM. J gave up 0 bases and V 10 bases, and 8 bases lay outside the gene matches. This CDR3 has 15 amino acids. CDR3 sequence reads: CATELAGGSTDTQYF. The CDR3 bases are TGTGCCACCGAACTAGCGGGTGGAAGCACAGATACGCAGTATTTT. The complete variable domain, with remaining parts taken from reference TRBV28 and TRBJ2-3, reads DVKVTQSSRYLVKRTGEKVFLECVQDMDHENMFWYRQDPGLGLRLIYFSYDVKMKEKGDIPEGYSVSREKKERFSLILESASTNQTSMYLCATELAGGSTDTQYFGPGTRLTVL.

The gene calls are TRBV28 and TRBJ2-5; no reliable D call. Germline loops: CDR1 MDHEN, CDR2 SYDVKM. The CDR3 totals 13 residues. The ends were cut back, 5 bases at V and 5 bases at J, with 12 bases in the middle. CDR3 DNA sequence: TGTGCCAGCAGTCCGCCGGCGAGGGAGACCCAGTACTTC. The encoded protein is CASSPPARETQYF.

The chain combines TRBV7-2 with TRBJ2-1; weak D call: TRBD2 (6 bases). Germline CDR1 SGHTA, CDR2 FQGNSA. V lost 0 bases and J 5 bases, leaving 11 bases between the germline ends. This CDR3 has 15 residues. The CDR3 nucleotides are TGTGCCAGCAGCTTAGCGGGAGGATGGCACAATGAGCAGTTCTTC. It yields the protein CASSLAGGWHNEQFF.

V usage is TRBV5-1 and J usage is TRBJ2-1, with a possible D match to TRBD1 (8 bases). The germline V gene encodes CDR1 SGHRS and CDR2 YFSETQ. V was pared by 1 base and J by 6 bases, with 14 bases between. The CDR3 consists of 15 residues. The CDR3, as DNA: TGCGCCAGCAGCTTGACACAGGGGGGGGGCAATGAGCAGTTCTTC. This encodes CASSLTQGGGNEQFF.

V and J are TRBV30 and TRBJ2-7; 9 nucleotides match TRBD2. Germline CDR1 and CDR2: GTSNPN and SVGIG (reference sequence). CDR3 size: 12 residues. V lost 4 bases and J lost 2; bases outside the gene matches: 0. CDR3 residues: CAWTSGAYEQYF. The CDR3 coding sequence is TGTGCCTGGACTAGCGGGGCCTACGAGCAGTACTTC.

This chain links TRBV7-3 with TRBJ2-5, with D unclear. From germline, CDR1 is SGHTA and CDR2 FQGTGA. CDR3 length: 13 amino acids. V lost 5 bases, J lost 2 bases, and 9 bases lay in between. In nucleotides, the CDR3 is TGTGCCAGCAGCAGCGATCGACAAGAGACCCAGTACTTC. It encodes CASSSDRQETQYF.

The J gene is TRBJ2-7, the V gene TRBV5-6, with D tentatively TRBD2 (5 bases). The CDR3 extends over 12 amino acids. Trimming cost V 5 bases and J 2 bases, with 8 bases left between them. Germline loops: CDR1 SGHDT, CDR2 YYEEEE. CDR3: CASRRGTYEQYF. Written as DNA, the CDR3 is TGTGCCAGCAGACGGGGTACCTACGAGCAGTACTTC.

CDR3 sequence: CASSPGGDYGYTF. In nucleotides, the CDR3 is TGTGCCAGCAGCCCGGGGGGCGACTATGGCTACACCTTC. The chain couples TRBV4-2 to TRBJ1-2; a possible D gene is TRBD1 (6 bases). Trimming pared 4 bases from V and 3 bases from J, leaving 9 bases between. This CDR3 has 13 amino acids. Germline values: CDR1 LGHNA, CDR2 YNFKEQ.